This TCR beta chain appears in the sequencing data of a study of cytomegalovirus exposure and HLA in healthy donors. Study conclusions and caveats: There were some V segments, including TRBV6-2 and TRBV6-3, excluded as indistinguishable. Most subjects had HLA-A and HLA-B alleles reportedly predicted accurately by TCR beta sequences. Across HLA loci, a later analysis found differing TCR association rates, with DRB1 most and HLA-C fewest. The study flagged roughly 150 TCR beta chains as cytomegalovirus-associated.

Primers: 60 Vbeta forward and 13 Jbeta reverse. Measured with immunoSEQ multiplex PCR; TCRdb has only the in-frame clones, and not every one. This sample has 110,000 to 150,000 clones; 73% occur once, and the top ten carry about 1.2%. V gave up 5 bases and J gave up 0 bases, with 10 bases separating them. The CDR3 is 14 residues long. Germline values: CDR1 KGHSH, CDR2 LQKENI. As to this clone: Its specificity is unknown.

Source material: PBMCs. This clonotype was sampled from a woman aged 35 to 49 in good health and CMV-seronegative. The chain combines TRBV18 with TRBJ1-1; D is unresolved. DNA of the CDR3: TGTGCCAGCTCAGCTACAGATATGAACACTGAAGCTTTCTTT. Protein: CASSATDMNTEAFF.